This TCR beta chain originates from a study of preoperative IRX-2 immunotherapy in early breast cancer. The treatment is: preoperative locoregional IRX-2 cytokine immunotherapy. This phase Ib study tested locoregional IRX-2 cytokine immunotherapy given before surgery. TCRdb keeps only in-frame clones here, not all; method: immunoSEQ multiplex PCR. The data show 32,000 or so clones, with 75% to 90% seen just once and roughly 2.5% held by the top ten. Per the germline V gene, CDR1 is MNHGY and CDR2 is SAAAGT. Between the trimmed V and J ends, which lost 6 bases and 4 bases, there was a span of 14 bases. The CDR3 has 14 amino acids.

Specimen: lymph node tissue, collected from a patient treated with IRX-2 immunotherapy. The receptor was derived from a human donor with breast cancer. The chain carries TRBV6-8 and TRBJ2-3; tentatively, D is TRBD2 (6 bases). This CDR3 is CASSPWGTSDTQYF. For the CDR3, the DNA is TGTGCCAGCAGCCCCTGGGGGACTTCAGATACGCAGTATTTT.